The rows below give T cell receptor beta chains drawn from one sample of a study of cytomegalovirus exposure and HLA in healthy donors. Libraries were prepared by immunoSEQ multiplex PCR; TCRdb keeps only in-frame clonotypes and omits some of them. The sample comprises roughly 170,000 clones, 80% to 85% of which are singletons, and 2.5% to 3% rests with the top ten. The material sequenced was PBMCs. The receptors were sampled from a woman under 30 in good health and CMV-seropositive. CDR3s include the opening cysteine and the closing phenylalanine or tryptophan. Fields, in order: clone size, V gene, D gene, CDR3 length, J gene, CDR3 protein, CDR3 DNA. The D gene is left open where the match is weak. Size values are once, few and many counts, or a class for expanded clones, and some rows have none.

few,TRBV19,NA,15,TRBJ2-7,CASMKGQGPSYEQYF,TGTGCCAGTATGAAGGGCCAGGGGCCCTCCTACGAGCAGTACTTC
NA,TRBV5-1,TRBD1,15,TRBJ2-3,CASSLDRGTTDTQYF,TGCGCCAGCAGCTTGGACAGGGGGACCACAGATACGCAGTATTTT
once,TRBV5-1,TRBD1,16,TRBJ1-6,CASSLGQGGYNSPLHF,TGCGCCAGCAGCTTAGGACAGGGTGGCTATAATTCACCCCTCCACTTT
NA,TRBV7-2,NA,14,TRBJ1-4,CASSTWTVEEKLFF,TGTGCCAGCAGCACGTGGACAGTGGAGGAAAAACTGTTTTTT
NA,TRBV11-3,TRBD1,13,TRBJ1-2,CASSSTGGFGYTF,TGTGCCAGCAGCTCGACAGGGGGCTTTGGCTACACCTTC
NA,TRBV7-9,TRBD2,13,TRBJ2-3,CASSRGDTDTQYF,TGTGCCAGCAGCCGGGGGGACACAGATACGCAGTATTTT
NA,TRBV5-1,NA,16,TRBJ2-3,CASSTALRGMTDTQYF,TGCGCCAGCAGCACCGCCCTGAGGGGGATGACAGATACGCAGTATTTT
NA,TRBV25-1,NA,15,TRBJ2-5,CASSDSRRLQETQYF,TGTGCCAGCAGTGACTCCCGGAGGTTGCAAGAGACCCAGTACTTC
NA,TRBV2,NA,15,TRBJ1-4,CASFVRRGSEEKLFF,TGTGCCAGCTTCGTCCGGAGGGGTTCCGAGGAAAAACTGTTTTTT
NA,TRBV5-6,NA,14,TRBJ2-7,CASTSGSYYYEQYF,TGTGCCAGCACTTCCGGCAGCTACTACTACGAGCAGTACTTC
NA,TRBV6-5,NA,14,TRBJ2-7,CASRVPGGGDEQYF,TGTGCCAGCAGGGTCCCGGGGGGCGGAGACGAGCAGTACTTC
NA,TRBV5-8,TRBD2,13,TRBJ2-7,CASNPSGVLEQYF,TGTGCCAGCAATCCTAGCGGGGTTCTCGAGCAGTACTTC
NA,TRBV5-5,TRBD1,14,TRBJ2-7,CASSLGTGFYEQYF,TGTGCCAGCAGCTTGGGGACAGGATTCTACGAGCAGTACTTC
NA,TRBV7-9,NA,15,TRBJ2-3,CASSLNTGYTDTQYF,TGTGCCAGCAGCTTGAACACAGGGTACACAGATACGCAGTATTTT
once,TRBV10-1,NA,14,TRBJ2-2,CASRSGANTGELFF,TGCGCCAGCAGATCAGGGGCGAACACCGGGGAGCTGTTTTTT
few,TRBV27,TRBD1,13,TRBJ1-2,CASSSGTAYGYTF,TGTGCCAGCAGTTCCGGGACAGCTTATGGCTACACCTTC
NA,TRBV6-5,NA,14,TRBJ2-1,CASSIDYSYNEQFF,TGTGCCAGCAGTATCGACTACTCCTACAATGAGCAGTTCTTC
NA,TRBV19,TRBD1,12,TRBJ1-2,CASRTGYLGYTF,TGTGCCAGTAGGACAGGGTATCTTGGCTACACCTTC
NA,TRBV5-1,NA,15,TRBJ2-1,CASSLGRGAEDEQFF,TGCGCCAGCAGCTTGGGACGGGGGGCTGAGGATGAGCAGTTCTTC
NA,TRBV2,NA,12,TRBJ1-6,CASSEGASPLHF,TGTGCCAGCAGTGAAGGGGCTTCACCCCTCCACTTT
NA,TRBV27,TRBD1,13,TRBJ1-2,CASSKQGGYGYTF,TGTGCCAGCAGTAAACAGGGGGGGTATGGCTACACCTTC
NA,TRBV12-5,TRBD2,15,TRBJ2-5,CASGSGLAGQETQYF,TGTGCTAGTGGATCCGGACTAGCGGGGCAAGAGACCCAGTACTTC
NA,TRBV23-1,TRBD1,15,TRBJ1-6,CASSHSQGANSPLHF,TGCGCCAGCAGTCATTCACAGGGGGCGAATTCACCCCTCCACTTT
NA,TRBV19,NA,15,TRBJ1-6,CASSITAGMDSPLHF,TGTGCCAGTAGTATAACGGCAGGGATGGATTCACCCCTCCACTTT
NA,TRBV12-5,TRBD1,14,TRBJ2-5,CASGGQEYGETQYF,TGTGCTAGTGGGGGACAGGAGTATGGGGAGACCCAGTACTTC
NA,TRBV25-1,NA,13,TRBJ1-3,CASTQGGGNTIYF,TGTGCCAGCACCCAGGGTGGCGGAAACACCATATATTTT
NA,TRBV28,NA,15,TRBJ2-3,CASSLSPGITDTQYF,TGTGCCAGCAGTTTATCTCCGGGGATCACAGATACGCAGTATTTT
NA,TRBV9,NA,12,TRBJ2-2,CASSPVTGELFF,TGTGCCAGCAGCCCGGTCACCGGGGAGCTGTTTTTT
NA,TRBV7-9,NA,14,TRBJ1-1,CASSLVAGHTEAFF,TGTGCCAGCAGCTTAGTAGCAGGGCACACTGAAGCTTTCTTT
NA,TRBV19,TRBD1,15,TRBJ2-7,CASSMFGTGGYEQYF,TGTGCCAGTAGTATGTTCGGGACAGGGGGCTACGAGCAGTACTTC
NA,TRBV5-4,TRBD2,16,TRBJ2-3,CASSLKTSGETDTQYF,TGTGCCAGCAGCCTTAAGACTAGCGGGGAAACAGATACGCAGTATTTT
NA,TRBV11-2,NA,13,TRBJ1-2,CASSFGRVQGYTF,TGTGCCAGCAGCTTCGGCAGGGTGCAAGGCTACACCTTC
NA,TRBV15,TRBD1,15,TRBJ1-5,CATSRVQGNNQPQHF,TGTGCCACCAGCAGAGTACAGGGGAACAATCAGCCCCAGCATTTT
once,TRBV7-6,TRBD1,16,TRBJ1-1,CASSLGQGELSTEAFF,TGTGCCAGCAGCCTGGGACAGGGGGAACTTAGCACTGAAGCTTTCTTT
NA,TRBV18,NA,13,TRBJ1-1,CASSPAQLFEAFF,TGTGCCAGCTCACCTGCCCAACTCTTTGAAGCTTTCTTT
many,TRBV2,NA,15,TRBJ2-2,CASTTSGTRTGELFF,TGTGCCAGCACCACCTCTGGGACAAGGACCGGGGAGCTGTTTTTT
NA,TRBV11-2,TRBD2,16,TRBJ2-5,CASRAGTSGPKETQYF,TGTGCCAGCAGAGCCGGGACTAGCGGGCCGAAAGAGACCCAGTACTTC
NA,TRBV19,NA,16,TRBJ1-2,CASSMQNRIGDYGYTF,TGTGCCAGTAGTATGCAGAACCGCATTGGTGACTATGGCTACACCTTC
NA,TRBV9,TRBD1,14,TRBJ1-5,CASSEGGQGSSQHF,TGTGCCAGCAGCGAGGGGGGACAGGGAAGTTCTCAGCATTTT
once,TRBV28,NA,13,TRBJ2-2,CASSFGSTGELFF,TGTGCCAGCAGTTTCGGGTCGACCGGGGAGCTGTTTTTT
few,TRBV11-2,TRBD2,18,TRBJ2-1,CASSSLAGGVGSYNEQFF,TGTGCCAGCAGCTCACTAGCGGGGGGCGTCGGGTCCTACAATGAGCAGTTCTTC
NA,TRBV18,TRBD1,14,TRBJ2-7,CASSPPGGRNEQYF,TGTGCCAGCTCACCTCCAGGGGGCCGCAACGAGCAGTACTTC
NA,TRBV5-1,NA,15,TRBJ1-1,CASSFEAAMNTEAFF,TGCGCCAGCAGCTTCGAGGCGGCGATGAACACTGAAGCTTTCTTT
NA,TRBV19,NA,16,TRBJ1-5,CASSIVGGRANQPQHF,TGTGCCAGTAGTATAGTTGGAGGGAGGGCCAATCAGCCCCAGCATTTT
NA,TRBV7-2,NA,17,TRBJ1-6,CASSGGGFGSYNSPLHF,TGTGCCAGCAGCGGCGGAGGGTTTGGTTCCTATAATTCACCCCTCCACTTT
NA,TRBV5-4,NA,17,TRBJ1-1,CASSLKSGGHLNTEAFF,TGTGCCAGCAGCTTGAAATCCGGCGGCCACTTGAACACTGAAGCTTTCTTT
NA,TRBV4-3,TRBD1,16,TRBJ1-6,CASSQDPPGGNSPLHF,TGCGCCAGCAGCCAAGATCCCCCAGGGGGAAATTCACCCCTCCACTTT
NA,TRBV6-1,NA,14,TRBJ1-5,CASSLGVSNQPQHF,TGTGCCAGCAGTCTGGGAGTAAGCAATCAGCCCCAGCATTTT
once,TRBV6-1,TRBD1,15,TRBJ1-5,CASSDQPGQGSPQHF,TGTGCCAGCAGTGATCAGCCGGGACAGGGCTCGCCCCAGCATTTT
few,TRBV18,TRBD2,15,TRBJ2-5,CASSPLAGGQETQYF,TGTGCCAGCTCACCTTTAGCGGGGGGACAGGAGACCCAGTACTTC
few,TRBV9,NA,13,TRBJ2-7,CASSVLGDYEQYF,TGTGCCAGCAGCGTATTGGGCGACTACGAGCAGTACTTC
NA,TRBV4-1,TRBD1,17,TRBJ2-1,CASSQDPGTGQRDEQFF,TGCGCCAGCAGCCAAGATCCCGGGACAGGACAAAGGGATGAGCAGTTCTTC
NA,TRBV11-3,TRBD2,17,TRBJ2-3,CASSYKTSGESTDTQYF,TGTGCCAGCAGCTACAAGACTAGCGGGGAAAGCACAGATACGCAGTATTTT